A selection of T cell receptor beta chains follows, all from one sample in a study of blood T cells in healthy people across ages. TCRdb re-called the 5' RACE reads with MiXCR, one entry per CDR3 protein. The top ten hold around 25% of the sample, which has 790,000 or so distinct CDR3 sequences, 56% seen once. The source material was blood. These receptors were obtained from a man aged 35-49 years in good health. Both conserved end residues are part of each CDR3. The D gene is left open where the match is weak. Rows may omit the clone size; those that give it use once, few, many or a size class.

clone_size	d_call	v_call	j_call	cdr3_nt	cdr3_aa
few	-	TRBV11-2	TRBJ2-1	TGTGCCAGCAGCTCCTTAGACGGAACCTACCTGTTGGCTGAGCAGTTCTTC	CASSSLDGTYLLAEQFF
few	-	TRBV27	TRBJ1-5	TGTGCCAGCAGCCCAGGGTTTGGTAGCAATCAGCCCCAGCATTTT	CASSPGFGSNQPQHF
-	-	TRBV13	TRBJ1-1	TGTGCCAGCAGCTTTGTCAGATACACTGAAGCTTTCTTT	CASSFVRYTEAFF
-	TRBD1	TRBV4-2	TRBJ1-1	TGTGCCAGCAGCCAATTGGGAGGGGGCGGAACTGAAGCTTTCTTT	CASSQLGGGGTEAFF
-	TRBD1	TRBV4-2	TRBJ2-6	TGTGCCAGCAGCCTGACAGGGACCCGATCTGGGGCCAACGTCCTGACTTTC	CASSLTGTRSGANVLTF
-	-	TRBV2	TRBJ2-5	TGTGCCAGCATGGGAGGGGGCCGGGAGACCCAGTACTTC	CASMGGGRETQYF
few	TRBD2	TRBV11-2	TRBJ2-3	TGTGCCAGCAGCGACTATAGCGGGGGGGCATCGCAGTATTTT	CASSDYSGGASQYF
-	-	TRBV7-9	TRBJ1-4	TGTGCCAGCAACGAGGCGGAAAAACTGTTTTTT	CASNEAEKLFF
few	-	TRBV6-1	TRBJ2-7	TGTGCCAGCAGTGAAGCGGGGAATAGTTACGAGCAGTACTTC	CASSEAGNSYEQYF
few	TRBD1	TRBV28	TRBJ2-5	TGTGCCAGCAGGATAGAGGGACAGGGGGCGATGATCCAAGAGACCCAGTACTTC	CASRIEGQGAMIQETQYF
-	TRBD1	TRBV10-3	TRBJ2-7	TGTGCCATCAGTGGGGGACAGCGGCCCTACGAGCAGTACTTC	CAISGGQRPYEQYF
-	-	TRBV12-3/TRBV12-4	TRBJ2-1	TGTGCCAGCAGTTTAATTTCCGGAAGCTCCTACAATGAGCAGTTCTTC	CASSLISGSSYNEQFF
-	-	TRBV18	TRBJ2-5	TGTGCCAGCTCACCACCGCAGGTCCTGGGGGTGCGAGAGACCCAGTACTTC	CASSPPQVLGVRETQYF
-	TRBD1	TRBV5-1	TRBJ2-7	TGCGCCAGCAGCTACACAACCCGGGACAGTATCTACGAGCAGTACTTC	CASSYTTRDSIYEQYF
-	TRBD2	TRBV6-2/TRBV6-3	TRBJ2-3	TGTGCCAGCAATGGACGACTAGCGGGAGTGGCAGATACGCAGTATTTT	CASNGRLAGVADTQYF
-	TRBD1	TRBV24-1	TRBJ1-4	TGTGCCACGCCATTTTTTGAAGAGGTCGGTCGGGACAGGGGGATGAGGACTAATGAAAAACTGTTTTTT	CATPFFEEVGRDRGMRTNEKLFF
-	-	TRBV28	TRBJ1-2	TGTGCCAGCAGTTTAGTTCGCGCGGCAGTCGCTAGGGGTGGCTACACCTTC	CASSLVRAAVARGGYTF
-	-	TRBV2	TRBJ2-5	TGTGCCAGCACGCGGCAGTTGGAGACCCAGTACTTC	CASTRQLETQYF
few	TRBD2	TRBV5-1	TRBJ2-5	TGCGCCAGCAGCTCTACAGGGAGCGGGGGGCGTCAAGAGACCCAGTACTTC	CASSSTGSGGRQETQYF
-	-	TRBV6-6	TRBJ2-3	TGTGCCAGCAGTTACGGGGGCGGGAAGGGCACAGATACGCAGTATTTT	CASSYGGGKGTDTQYF
-	-	TRBV7-9	TRBJ2-5	TGTGCCAGCAGCTTTTTTCGGGTGTGGGCAGAAAACCAAGAGACCCAGTACTTC	CASSFFRVWAENQETQYF